These T cell receptor beta chains were read from a single sample in a study of T cells after yellow fever vaccination. TCRdb re-analysed the 5' RACE reads in MiXCR, keeping a single row per CDR3 protein. The sample records approximately 250,000 distinct CDR3 sequences, around 5.3% being singletons. Sequences were derived from CD4+ T cells sorted from PBMCs, sampled on the day of the yellow fever booster vaccination. Receptors originate from a man aged 18 to 30 who received the YFV17D yellow fever vaccine. CDR3s include the opening cysteine and the closing phenylalanine or tryptophan. The order of the fields is clone size, V gene, J gene, D gene, CDR3 protein, CDR3 DNA. A D gene is named only where the DNA matches it firmly. Expanded clones are given a class, and other clones once, few, many or no size at all.

few	TRBV5-5	TRBJ2-7	TRBD2	CASSLDLAGRYEQYF	TGTGCCAGCAGCTTAGATCTAGCGGGGAGATACGAGCAGTACTTC
many	TRBV28	TRBJ1-5	-	CASSNLGPQHF	TGTGCCAGCAGTAATCTAGGGCCCCAGCATTTT
-	TRBV24-1	TRBJ2-1	-	CATSDSDLYEQFF	TGTGCCACCAGTGATTCCGATCTTTATGAGCAGTTCTTC
many	TRBV9	TRBJ2-3	-	CASSVASATDTQYF	TGTGCCAGCAGCGTCGCTAGCGCCACAGATACGCAGTATTTT
few	TRBV18	TRBJ1-1	-	CASSPGEGTEAFF	TGTGCCAGCTCACCAGGGGAGGGCACTGAAGCTTTCTTT
-	TRBV7-2	TRBJ2-5	TRBD2	CASSLQLAEEETQYF	TGTGCCAGCAGCTTACAACTAGCGGAAGAAGAGACCCAGTACTTC
-	TRBV18	TRBJ2-7	-	CASSPFDRSYEQYF	TGTGCCAGCTCCCCATTTGACAGAAGCTACGAGCAGTACTTC
few	TRBV10-3	TRBJ2-5	-	CAISESNQGPPETQYF	TGTGCCATCAGTGAGTCGAATCAGGGGCCTCCGGAGACCCAGTACTTC
few	TRBV6-5	TRBJ2-3	-	CASSPFGGTSTDTQYF	TGTGCCAGCAGTCCTTTCGGGGGCACTAGCACAGATACGCAGTATTTT
-	TRBV7-2	TRBJ1-5	-	CASSLGGVRSNQPQHF	TGTGCCAGCAGCTTAGGAGGGGTGAGAAGCAATCAGCCCCAGCATTTT
-	TRBV30	TRBJ1-2	-	CAWSVLRGYTF	TGTGCCTGGTCGGTTCTCCGGGGCTACACCTTC
many	TRBV29-1	TRBJ2-2	TRBD1	CSVRGTVNTGELFF	TGCAGCGTTCGAGGGACAGTGAACACCGGGGAGCTGTTTTTT
many	TRBV5-1	TRBJ2-7	-	CASSLVRGDYEQYF	TGCGCCAGCAGCTTGGTCAGGGGGGACTACGAGCAGTACTTC
few	TRBV4-3	TRBJ1-3	-	CASSTIQGSGNTIYF	TGCGCCAGCAGTACGATCCAGGGCTCTGGAAACACCATATATTTT